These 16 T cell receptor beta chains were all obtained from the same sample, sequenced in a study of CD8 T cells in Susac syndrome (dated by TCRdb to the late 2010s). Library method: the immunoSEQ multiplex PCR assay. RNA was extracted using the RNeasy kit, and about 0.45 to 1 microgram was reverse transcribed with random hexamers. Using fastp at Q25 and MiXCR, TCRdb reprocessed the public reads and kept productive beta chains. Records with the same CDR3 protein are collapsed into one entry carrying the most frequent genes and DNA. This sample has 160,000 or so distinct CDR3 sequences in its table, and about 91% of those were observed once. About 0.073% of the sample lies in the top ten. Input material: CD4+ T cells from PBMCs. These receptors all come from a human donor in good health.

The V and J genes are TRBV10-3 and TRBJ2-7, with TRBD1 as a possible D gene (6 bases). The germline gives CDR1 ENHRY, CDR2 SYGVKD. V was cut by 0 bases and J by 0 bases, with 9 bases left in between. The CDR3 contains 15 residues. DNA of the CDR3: TGTGCCATCAGTGAGTCTGGGGACAACTCCTACGAGCAGTACTTC. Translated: CAISESGDNSYEQYF.

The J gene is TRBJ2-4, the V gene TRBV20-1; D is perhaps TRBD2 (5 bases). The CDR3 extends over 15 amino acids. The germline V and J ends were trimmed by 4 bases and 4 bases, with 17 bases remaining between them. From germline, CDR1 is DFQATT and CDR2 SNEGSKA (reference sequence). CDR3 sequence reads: CSATGEPAAKNIQYF. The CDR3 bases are TGCAGTGCTACCGGGGAACCGGCAGCAAAAAACATTCAGTACTTC.

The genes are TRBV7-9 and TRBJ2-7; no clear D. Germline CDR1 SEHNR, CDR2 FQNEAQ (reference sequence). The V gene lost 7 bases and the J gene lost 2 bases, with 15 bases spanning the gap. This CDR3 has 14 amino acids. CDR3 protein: CASTHLQRAYEQYF. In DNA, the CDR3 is TGTGCCAGCACCCATCTACAGAGAGCCTACGAGCAGTACTTC.

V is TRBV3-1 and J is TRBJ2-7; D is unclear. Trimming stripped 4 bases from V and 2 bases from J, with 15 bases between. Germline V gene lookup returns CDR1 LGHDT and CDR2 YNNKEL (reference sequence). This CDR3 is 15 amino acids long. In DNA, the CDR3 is TGTGCCAGCAGCCGGAGATTCGGGTGGACCTACGAGCAGTACTTC. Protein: CASSRRFGWTYEQYF.

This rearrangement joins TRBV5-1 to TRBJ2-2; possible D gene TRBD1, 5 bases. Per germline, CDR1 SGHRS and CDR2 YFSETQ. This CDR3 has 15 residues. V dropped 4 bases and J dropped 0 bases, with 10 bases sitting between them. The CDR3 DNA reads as TGCGCCAGCAGCGTTGACAGCGCGAACACCGGGGAGCTGTTTTTT. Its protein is CASSVDSANTGELFF.

CDR3 in DNA: TGTGCCAGCAGTCCCCGAGGGATAGCGAACACTGAAGCTTTCTTT. Encoded protein: CASSPRGIANTEAFF. V is TRBV6-2 or TRBV6-3 and J is TRBJ1-1; no firm D call. The CDR3 runs to 15 residues. The V and J ends lost 5 bases and 1 base respectively, with 14 bases between them. Per the germline V gene, CDR1 is MNHEY and CDR2 is SVGEGT.

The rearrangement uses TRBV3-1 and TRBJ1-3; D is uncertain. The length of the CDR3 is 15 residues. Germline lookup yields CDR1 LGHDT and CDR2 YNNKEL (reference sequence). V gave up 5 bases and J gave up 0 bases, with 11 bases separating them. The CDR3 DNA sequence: TGTGCCAGCAGCGAATCGGGTTTCTCTGGAAACACCATATATTTT. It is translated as CASSESGFSGNTIYF.

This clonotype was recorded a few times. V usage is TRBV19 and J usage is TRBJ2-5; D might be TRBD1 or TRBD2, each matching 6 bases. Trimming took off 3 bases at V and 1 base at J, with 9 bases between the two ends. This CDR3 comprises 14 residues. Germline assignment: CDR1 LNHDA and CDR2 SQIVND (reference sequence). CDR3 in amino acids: CASSIPGAQETQYF. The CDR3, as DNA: TGTGCCAGTAGTATCCCGGGGGCCCAAGAGACCCAGTACTTC.

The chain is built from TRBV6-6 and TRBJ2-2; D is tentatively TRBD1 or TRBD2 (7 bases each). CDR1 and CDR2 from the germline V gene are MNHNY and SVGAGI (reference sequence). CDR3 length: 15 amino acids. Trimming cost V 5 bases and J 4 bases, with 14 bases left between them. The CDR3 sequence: CASSTQGRATGELFF. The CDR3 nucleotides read TGTGCCAGCAGTACACAGGGGAGGGCCACCGGGGAGCTGTTTTTT.

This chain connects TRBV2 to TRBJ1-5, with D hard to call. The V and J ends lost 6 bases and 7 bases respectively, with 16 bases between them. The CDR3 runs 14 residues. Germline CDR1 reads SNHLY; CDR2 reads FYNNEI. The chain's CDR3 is CASRGDTSVQPQHF. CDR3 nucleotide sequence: TGTGCCAGCAGGGGTGATACCTCCGTACAGCCCCAGCATTTT.

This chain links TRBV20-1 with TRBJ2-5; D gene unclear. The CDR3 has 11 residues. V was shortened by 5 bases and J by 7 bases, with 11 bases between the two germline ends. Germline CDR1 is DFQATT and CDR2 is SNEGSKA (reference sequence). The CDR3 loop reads CSAYYSGTQYF. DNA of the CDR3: TGCAGTGCTTACTATTCGGGGACCCAGTACTTC.

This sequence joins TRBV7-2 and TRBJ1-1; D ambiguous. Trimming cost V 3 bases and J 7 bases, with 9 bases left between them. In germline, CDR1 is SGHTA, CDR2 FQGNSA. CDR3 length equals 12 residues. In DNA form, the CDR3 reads TGTGCCAGCAGCTTGGAGGTCGGTGAAGCTTTCTTT. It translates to CASSLEVGEAFF. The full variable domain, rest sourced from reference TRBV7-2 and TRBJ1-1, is GAGVSQSPSNKVTEKGKDVELRCDPISGHTALYWYRQSLGQGLEFLIYFQGNSAPDKSGLPSDRFSAERTGGSVSTLTIQRTQQEDSAVYLCASSLEVGEAFFGQGTRLTVV.

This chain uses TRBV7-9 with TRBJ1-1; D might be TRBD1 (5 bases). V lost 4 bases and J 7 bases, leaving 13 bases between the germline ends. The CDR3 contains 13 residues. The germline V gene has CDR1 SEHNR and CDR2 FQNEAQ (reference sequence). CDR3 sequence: CASSSIKTDEAFF. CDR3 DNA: TGTGCCAGCAGCTCAATTAAGACAGATGAAGCTTTCTTT.

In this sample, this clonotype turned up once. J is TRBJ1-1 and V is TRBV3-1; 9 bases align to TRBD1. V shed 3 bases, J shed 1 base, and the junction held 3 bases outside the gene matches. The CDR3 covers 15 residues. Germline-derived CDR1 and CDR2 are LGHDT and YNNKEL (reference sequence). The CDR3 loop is CASSQEGQGNTEAFF. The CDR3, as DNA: TGTGCCAGCAGCCAGGAGGGACAGGGGAACACTGAAGCTTTCTTT. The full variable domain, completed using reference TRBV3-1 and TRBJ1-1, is DTAVSQTPKYLVTQMGNDKSIKCEQNLGHDTMYWYKQDSKKFLKIMFSYNNKELIINETVPNRFSPKSPDKAHLNLHINSLELGDSAVYFCASSQEGQGNTEAFFGQGTRLTVV.

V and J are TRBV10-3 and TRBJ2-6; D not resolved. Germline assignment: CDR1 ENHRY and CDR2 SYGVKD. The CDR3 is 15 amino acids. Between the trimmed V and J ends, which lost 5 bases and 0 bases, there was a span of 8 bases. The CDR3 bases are TGTGCCATCAGTAACACCAACTCTGGGGCCAACGTCCTGACTTTC. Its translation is CAISNTNSGANVLTF.

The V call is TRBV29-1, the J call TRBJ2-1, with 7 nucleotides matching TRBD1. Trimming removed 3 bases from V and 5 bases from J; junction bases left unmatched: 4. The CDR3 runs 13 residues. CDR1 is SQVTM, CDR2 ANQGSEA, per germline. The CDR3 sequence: CSVETGNDNEQFF. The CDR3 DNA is TGCAGCGTTGAGACAGGGAACGACAATGAGCAGTTCTTC.